Included here is one T cell receptor beta chain sequence, with context. This PCR relied on a set of 60 Vbeta primers and 13 Jbeta primers. TCRdb's copy holds only in-frame clones and misses some; the assay was immunoSEQ multiplex PCR. The sample has around 93,000 clones, less than 80% seen once; the top ten hold approximately 6.3%. These data come from a study of cytomegalovirus exposure and HLA in healthy donors. Germline assignment: CDR1 MNHEY and CDR2 SVGAGI. Trimming took 5 bases from V and 4 from J, leaving 15 bases between them. The CDR3 sequence is 15 residues long. The chain employs TRBV6-5 and TRBJ1-5; D is perhaps TRBD1 (6 bases). The source material was PBMCs. The clonotype was recovered from a boy under 18 in good health and CMV-seropositive. CDR3 DNA sequence: TGTGCCAGCAGTAAGGACCGGGACACAAATCAGCCCCAGCATTTT. It encodes CASSKDRDTNQPQHF.